The following is a T cell receptor beta chain sequence with its context. Antigen: not known. Healthy bone marrow donors supplied every sample. This specimen comes from a study of cytomegalovirus exposure and HLA in healthy donors. Study overall: HLA-typed donors contributed 65 million to 85 million unique TCRs, which were held in an early data release. Findings of the study overall: TRBV6-2, TRBV6-3 and other indistinguishable V segments were excluded.

Germline V gives CDR1 SNHLY, CDR2 FYNNEI. CDR3 length equals 15 residues. The V gene end was trimmed by 10 bases and the J gene end by 6 bases; junction bases not matched to a gene: 8. PCR used 60 Vbeta primers and 13 Jbeta primers. In the study's own analysis: About 11 million of the about 80 million unique TCR beta chains counted in a later analysis were shared. Produced via immunoSEQ multiplex PCR; TCRdb's table is partial and in-frame only. The D gene and trimming were derived from the DNA, and the V and J assignments and clone size from that table. The sample consists of around 160,000 clones, approximately 71% of them appearing once.

The rearrangement uses TRBV2 and TRBJ1-6; 11 nucleotides match TRBD1. Sequences were obtained from PBMCs. This TCR was recovered from a woman between 40 and 50 years old in good health and CMV-seropositive. The CDR3 nucleotides are TGTGCCACCGAAGGGACAGGGGGGATTAATTCACCCCTCCACTTT. Its protein is CATEGTGGINSPLHF. Variable domain in full (rest from reference TRBV2 and TRBJ1-6): EPEVTQTPSHQVTQMGQEVILRCVPISNHLYFYWYRQILGQKVEFLVSFYNNEISEKSEIFDDQFSVERPDGSNFTLKIRSTKLEDSAMYFCATEGTGGINSPLHFGNGTRLTVT.